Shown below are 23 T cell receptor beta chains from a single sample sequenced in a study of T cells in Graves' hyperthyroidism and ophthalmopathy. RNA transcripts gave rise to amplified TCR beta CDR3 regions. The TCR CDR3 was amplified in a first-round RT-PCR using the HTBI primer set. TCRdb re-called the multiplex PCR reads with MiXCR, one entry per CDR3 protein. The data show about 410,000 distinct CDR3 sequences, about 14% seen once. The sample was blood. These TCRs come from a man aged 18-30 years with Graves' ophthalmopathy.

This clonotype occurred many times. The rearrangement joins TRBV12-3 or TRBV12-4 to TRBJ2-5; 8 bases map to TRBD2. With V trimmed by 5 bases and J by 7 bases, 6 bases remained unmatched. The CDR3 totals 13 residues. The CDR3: CASSAGGAGTQYF. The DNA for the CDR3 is TGTGCCAGCAGTGCCGGGGGGGCGGGGACCCAGTACTTC.

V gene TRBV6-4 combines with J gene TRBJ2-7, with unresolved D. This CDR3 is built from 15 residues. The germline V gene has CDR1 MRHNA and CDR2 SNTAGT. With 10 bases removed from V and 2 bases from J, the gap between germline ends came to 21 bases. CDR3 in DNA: TGTGCCAAAAAAGTCGGGCAGGAGCCTACCTACGAGCAGTACTTC. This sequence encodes CAKKVGQEPTYEQYF.

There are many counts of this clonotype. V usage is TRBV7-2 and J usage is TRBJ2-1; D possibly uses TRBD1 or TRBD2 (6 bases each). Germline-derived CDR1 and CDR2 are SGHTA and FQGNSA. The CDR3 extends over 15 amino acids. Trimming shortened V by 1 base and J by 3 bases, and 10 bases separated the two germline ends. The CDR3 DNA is TGTGCCAGCAGCTTAGGAGGGGGGAGCTACAATGAGCAGTTCTTC. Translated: CASSLGGGSYNEQFF.

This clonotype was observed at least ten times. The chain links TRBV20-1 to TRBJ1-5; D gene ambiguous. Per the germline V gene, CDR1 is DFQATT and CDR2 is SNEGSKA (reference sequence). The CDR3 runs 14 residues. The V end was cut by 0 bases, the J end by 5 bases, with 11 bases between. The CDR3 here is CSARDRDAHQPQHF. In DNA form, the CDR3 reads TGCAGTGCTAGAGATCGAGACGCCCATCAGCCCCAGCATTTT.

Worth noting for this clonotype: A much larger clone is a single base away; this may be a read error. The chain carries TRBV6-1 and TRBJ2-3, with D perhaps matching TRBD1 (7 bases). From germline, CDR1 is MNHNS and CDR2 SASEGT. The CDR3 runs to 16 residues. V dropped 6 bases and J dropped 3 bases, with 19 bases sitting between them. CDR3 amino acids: CASSQETGAGTDTQYF. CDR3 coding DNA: TGTGCCAGCAGCCAGGAAACAGGGGCGGGGACAGATACGCAGTATTTT.

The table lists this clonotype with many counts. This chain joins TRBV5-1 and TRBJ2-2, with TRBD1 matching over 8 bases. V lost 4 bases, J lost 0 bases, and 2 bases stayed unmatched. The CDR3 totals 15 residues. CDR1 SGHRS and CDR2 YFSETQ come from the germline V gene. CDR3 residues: CASSPGGTNTGELFF. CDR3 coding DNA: TGCGCCAGCAGCCCAGGGGGCACGAACACCGGGGAGCTGTTTTTT.

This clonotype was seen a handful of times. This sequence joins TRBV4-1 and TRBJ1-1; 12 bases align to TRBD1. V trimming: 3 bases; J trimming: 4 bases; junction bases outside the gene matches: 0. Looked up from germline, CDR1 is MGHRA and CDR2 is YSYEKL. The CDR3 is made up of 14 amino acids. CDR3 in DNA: TGCGCCAGCAGCCAGGGACAGGGGGCCACTGAAGCTTTCTTT. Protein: CASSQGQGATEAFF.

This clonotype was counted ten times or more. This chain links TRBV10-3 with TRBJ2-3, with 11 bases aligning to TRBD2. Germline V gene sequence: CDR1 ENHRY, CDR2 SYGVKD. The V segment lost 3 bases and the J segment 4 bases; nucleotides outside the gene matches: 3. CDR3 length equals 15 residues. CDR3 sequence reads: CAISDSLAGADTQYF. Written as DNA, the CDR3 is TGTGCCATCAGTGATTCACTAGCGGGAGCAGATACGCAGTATTTT.

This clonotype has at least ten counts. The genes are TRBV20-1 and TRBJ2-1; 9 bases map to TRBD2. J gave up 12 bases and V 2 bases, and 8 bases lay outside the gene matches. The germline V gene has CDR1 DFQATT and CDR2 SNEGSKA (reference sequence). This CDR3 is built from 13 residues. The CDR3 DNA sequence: TGCAGTGCTAGACTAGCGGGGCGGCAGGGGCAGTTCTTC. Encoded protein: CSARLAGRQGQFF.

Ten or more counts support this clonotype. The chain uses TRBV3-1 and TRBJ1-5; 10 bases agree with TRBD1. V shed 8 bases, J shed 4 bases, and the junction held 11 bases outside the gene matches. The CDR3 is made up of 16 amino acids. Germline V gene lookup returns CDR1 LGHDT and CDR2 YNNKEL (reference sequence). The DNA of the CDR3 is TGTGCCAGCTCATTGGGGGGACAGGGGAGGAATCAGCCCCAGCATTTT. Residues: CASSLGGQGRNQPQHF.

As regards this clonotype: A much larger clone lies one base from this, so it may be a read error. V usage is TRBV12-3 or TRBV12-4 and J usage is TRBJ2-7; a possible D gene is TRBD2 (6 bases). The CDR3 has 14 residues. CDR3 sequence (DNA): TGTGCCAGCAGTCTGGGACTGGCCGATTACGAGCACTACTTC. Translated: CASSLGLADYEHYF.

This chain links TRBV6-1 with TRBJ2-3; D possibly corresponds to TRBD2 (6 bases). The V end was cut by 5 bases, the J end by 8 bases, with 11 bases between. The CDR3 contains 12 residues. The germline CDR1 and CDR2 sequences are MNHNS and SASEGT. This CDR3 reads CASSRLGGTQYF. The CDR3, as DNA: TGTGCCAGCAGTCGGCTCGGGGGTACGCAGTATTTT.

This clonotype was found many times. The CDR3 sequence: CAWSRRADGYTF. CDR3 DNA: TGTGCCTGGAGTAGGCGGGCAGACGGCTACACCTTC. The rearrangement joins TRBV30 to TRBJ1-2, with D unresolved. CDR3 size: 12 residues. The germline V and J ends were trimmed by 2 bases and 8 bases, with 12 bases remaining between them. Germline loops: CDR1 GTSNPN, CDR2 SVGIG (reference sequence).

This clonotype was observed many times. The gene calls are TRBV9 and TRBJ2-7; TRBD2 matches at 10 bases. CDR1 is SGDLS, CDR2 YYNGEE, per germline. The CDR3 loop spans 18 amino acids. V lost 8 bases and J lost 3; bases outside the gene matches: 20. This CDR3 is CARRLTGLAGETGYEQYF. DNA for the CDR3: TGTGCCAGACGACTCACGGGGCTAGCGGGAGAAACCGGCTACGAGCAGTACTTC. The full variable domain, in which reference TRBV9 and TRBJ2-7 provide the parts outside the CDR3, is DSGVTQTPKHLITATGQRVTLRCSPRSGDLSVYWYQQSLDQGLQFLIQYYNGEERAKGNILERFSAQQFPDLHSELNLSSLELGDSALYFCARRLTGLAGETGYEQYFGPGTRLTVT.

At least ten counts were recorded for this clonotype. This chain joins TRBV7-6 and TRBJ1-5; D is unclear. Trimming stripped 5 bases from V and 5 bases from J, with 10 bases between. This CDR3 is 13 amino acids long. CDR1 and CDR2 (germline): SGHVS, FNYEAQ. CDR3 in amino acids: CASSPDTYQPQHF. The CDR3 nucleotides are TGTGCCAGCAGCCCCGACACTTATCAGCCCCAGCATTTT.

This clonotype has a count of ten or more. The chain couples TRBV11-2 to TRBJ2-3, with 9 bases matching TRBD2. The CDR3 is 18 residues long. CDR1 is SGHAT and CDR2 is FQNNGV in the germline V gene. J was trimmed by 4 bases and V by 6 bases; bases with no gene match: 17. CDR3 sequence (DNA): TGTGCCAGCAGATACCCAGGGAGCTCTAGCGGGATCCCAGATACGCAGTATTTT. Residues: CASRYPGSSSGIPDTQYF.

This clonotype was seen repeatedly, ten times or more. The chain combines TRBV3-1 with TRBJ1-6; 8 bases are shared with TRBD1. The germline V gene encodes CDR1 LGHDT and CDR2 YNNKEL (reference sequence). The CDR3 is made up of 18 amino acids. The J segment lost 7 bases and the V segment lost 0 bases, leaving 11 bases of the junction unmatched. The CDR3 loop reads CASSQDGARGRRNSPLHF. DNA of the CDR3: TGTGCCAGCAGCCAAGATGGGGCCAGGGGGCGGAGGAATTCACCCCTCCACTTT.

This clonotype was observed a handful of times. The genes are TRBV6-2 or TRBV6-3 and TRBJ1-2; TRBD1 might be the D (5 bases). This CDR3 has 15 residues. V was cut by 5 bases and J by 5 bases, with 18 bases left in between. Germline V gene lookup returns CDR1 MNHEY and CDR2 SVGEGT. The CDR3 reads CASSAGTGWRYGYTF. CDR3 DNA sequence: TGTGCCAGCAGTGCGGGGACGGGGTGGAGATATGGCTACACCTTC.

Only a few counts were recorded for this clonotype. This chain's CDR3 is CASSSDRGEKLFF. As DNA, the CDR3 is TGTGCCAGCAGTTCGGACAGGGGCGAAAAACTGTTTTTT. The V and J genes are TRBV6-1 and TRBJ1-4; the match to TRBD1 covers 9 bases. This CDR3 comprises 13 residues. CDR1 and CDR2 (germline): MNHNS, SASEGT. V trimming: 5 bases; J trimming: 8 bases; junction bases outside the gene matches: 3.

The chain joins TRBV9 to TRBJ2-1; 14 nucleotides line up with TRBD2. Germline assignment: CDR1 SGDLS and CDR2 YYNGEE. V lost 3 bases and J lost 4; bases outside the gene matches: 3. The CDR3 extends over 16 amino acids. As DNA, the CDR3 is TGTGCCAGCAGCGAGAGACTAGCGGGGGGGTACAATGAGCAGTTCTTC. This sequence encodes CASSERLAGGYNEQFF.

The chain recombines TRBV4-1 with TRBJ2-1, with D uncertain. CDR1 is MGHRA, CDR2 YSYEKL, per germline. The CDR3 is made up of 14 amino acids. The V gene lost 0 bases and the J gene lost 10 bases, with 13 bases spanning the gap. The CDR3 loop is CASSQDRLVSEQFF. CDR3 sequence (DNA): TGCGCCAGCAGCCAAGACCGCCTGGTCAGCGAGCAGTTCTTC.

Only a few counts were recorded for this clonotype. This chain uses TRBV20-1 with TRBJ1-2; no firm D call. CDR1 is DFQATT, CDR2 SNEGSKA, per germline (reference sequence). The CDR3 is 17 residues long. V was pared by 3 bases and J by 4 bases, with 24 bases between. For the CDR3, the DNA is TGCAGTGCTAGCCTGGGAACGGATCCGTCAGCTAGCTATGGCTACACCTTC. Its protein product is CSASLGTDPSASYGYTF.

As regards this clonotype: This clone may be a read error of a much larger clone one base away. CDR3 sequence reads: CASSGQGRTGKLFF. CDR3 nucleotide sequence: TGTGCCAGCTCGGGACAGGGTCGGACCGGGAAGCTGTTTTTT. The chain is built from TRBV6-1 and TRBJ2-2; 9 bases match TRBD1. CDR1 is MNHNS, CDR2 SASEGT, per germline. The CDR3 has 14 amino acids.